Each of the 30 T cell receptor beta chains below was sequenced from the same sample in a study of OX40 agonist ivuxolimab in advanced cancers. Only in-frame clones appear in the TCRdb table, and some are missing; sequencing was by immunoSEQ multiplex PCR. The table lists about 10,000 clones, about 63% of them singletons. The starting material was CD4+ or CD8+ T cells sorted from blood, obtained in a trial of the OX40 agonist ivuxolimab. These receptors all come from an adult with an advanced solid tumor such as melanoma, head and neck, liver or kidney cancer.

The chain couples TRBV14 to TRBJ2-7; no definite D call. In germline, CDR1 is SGHDN, CDR2 FVKESK. CDR3 size: 12 residues. V lost 2 bases and J lost 7, with 9 bases in between. The CDR3 reads CASSQHKKEQYF. CDR3 nucleotide sequence: TGTGCCAGCAGCCAACATAAGAAAGAGCAGTACTTC.

The table lists this clone with a count of one. The chain uses TRBV29-1 and TRBJ2-2; 9 nucleotides line up with TRBD2. V shed 5 bases, J shed 1 base, and the junction held 5 bases outside the gene matches. Looked up from germline, CDR1 is SQVTM and CDR2 is ANQGSEA. CDR3 length: 15 residues. The CDR3 sequence is CSVIPSGMNTGELFF. For the CDR3, the DNA is TGCAGCGTTATACCTAGCGGGATGAACACCGGGGAGCTGTTTTTT.

In this sample, this clone turned up many times. This chain connects TRBV5-1 to TRBJ1-3, with D maybe TRBD1 (5 bases). This CDR3 is built from 16 residues. Germline lookup yields CDR1 SGHRS and CDR2 YFSETQ. V was clipped by 3 bases and J by 4 bases, with 17 bases between them. The CDR3 region is CASSSPQGAEGNTIYF. CDR3 DNA: TGCGCCAGCAGCTCTCCCCAGGGCGCGGAGGGAAACACCATATATTTT. Full variable domain (missing parts from reference TRBV5-1 and TRBJ1-3): KAGVTQTPRYLIKTRGQQVTLSCSPISGHRSVSWYQQTPGQGLQFLFEYFSETQRNKGNFPGRFSGRQFSNSRSEMNVSTLELGDSALYLCASSSPQGAEGNTIYFGEGSWLTVV.

This clone was found a few times. The chain is built from TRBV4-1 and TRBJ1-6, with D hard to call. The CDR3 covers 13 residues. The germline V gene has CDR1 MGHRA and CDR2 YSYEKL. Trimming removed 3 bases from V and 4 bases from J, with 4 bases in between. The CDR3 protein is CASSQDYNSPLHF. In DNA, the CDR3 is TGCGCCAGCAGCCAGGATTATAATTCACCCCTCCACTTT.

V and J are TRBV5-2 and TRBJ2-7; the table's D call of TRBD2 was not tested on the DNA. TRBV5-2 is deemed a pseudogene. The CDR3 has 16 residues. The CDR3 here is CASSLLLAGASYEQYF. CDR3 nucleotide sequence: TGTGCCAGCAGCTTGCTTCTAGCGGGAGCATCCTACGAGCAGTACTTC.

CDR3 nucleotide sequence: TGCGCCAGCAGCTTGGGGGGACAGTCCCAGAACACTGAAGCTTTCTTT. This codes for CASSLGGQSQNTEAFF. The chain is built from TRBV5-1 and TRBJ1-1; 7 bases match TRBD1. Germline assignment: CDR1 SGHRS and CDR2 YFSETQ. J lost 1 base, V lost 0 bases, and 6 bases had no gene match. CDR3 length: 16 residues. Full variable domain (remainder filled in from reference TRBV5-1 and TRBJ1-1): KAGVTQTPRYLIKTRGQQVTLSCSPISGHRSVSWYQQTPGQGLQFLFEYFSETQRNKGNFPGRFSGRQFSNSRSEMNVSTLELGDSALYLCASSLGGQSQNTEAFFGQGTRLTVV.

V is TRBV4-2 and J is TRBJ2-7, with D perhaps TRBD2 (6 bases). Per germline, CDR1 LGHNA and CDR2 YNFKEQ. The CDR3 has 17 amino acids. Trimming took 1 base from V and 3 from J, leaving 19 bases between them. The DNA of the CDR3 is TGTGCCAGCAGCCAAGGTCTCGGTAGCGGAAATGACTACGAGCAGTACTTC. It codes for CASSQGLGSGNDYEQYF.

The CDR3 nucleotides are TGTGCCAGCAGTTCTTTATTAGCCAAAAACATTCAGTACTTC. Amino acid sequence: CASSSLLAKNIQYF. This sequence joins TRBV7-9 and TRBJ2-4; D is ambiguous. Between the trimmed V and J ends, which lost 6 bases and 0 bases, there was a span of 9 bases. The CDR3 totals 14 residues. Germline CDR1 SEHNR, CDR2 FQNEAQ (reference sequence).

The genes are TRBV7-2 and TRBJ2-1, with D perhaps matching TRBD1 or TRBD2 (5 bases each). The V end was cut by 5 bases, the J end by 8 bases, with 19 bases between. The CDR3 is made up of 15 amino acids. Germline V gene lookup returns CDR1 SGHTA and CDR2 FQGNSA. The CDR3 spells CASSPSYGGAHEQFF. In DNA form, the CDR3 reads TGTGCCAGCAGCCCCTCCTATGGGGGAGCACATGAGCAGTTCTTC.

The chain couples TRBV15 to TRBJ1-4; D is ambiguous. The V end lost 5 bases, the J end lost 7 bases, and 14 bases lay between the germline ends. CDR1 is LNHNV, CDR2 YYDKDF, per germline (reference sequence). The CDR3 is made up of 14 amino acids. The CDR3 DNA reads TGTGCCACCAGCCCCCGGGCCCTTCGTGAAAAACTGTTTTTT. Its protein product is CATSPRALREKLFF.

This clone was counted a few times. This rearrangement joins TRBV28 to TRBJ1-1, with D uncertain. Trimming removed 3 bases from V and 0 bases from J, with 5 bases in between. The CDR3 totals 13 residues. The germline V gene has CDR1 MDHEN and CDR2 SYDVKM. DNA for the CDR3: TGTGCCAGCAGTTTTTCTTTGAACACTGAAGCTTTCTTT. It encodes CASSFSLNTEAFF.

Concerning this clone itself: The junction departs from germline at one end; a sequencing error may be responsible. Other DNA sequences in the same sample also yield this CDR3. The rearrangement uses TRBV28 and TRBJ2-1; no reliable D call. The CDR3 extends over 12 amino acids. Germline assignment: CDR1 MDHEN and CDR2 SYDVKM. As DNA, the CDR3 is TGTGCCAGTAGTTTACTAACCAGGGAGCAGTTCTTC. Protein product: CASSLLTREQFF. Supplemented by reference TRBV28 and TRBJ2-1, the full variable domain reads DVKVTQSSRYLVKRTGEKVFLECVQDMDHENMFWYRQDPGLGLRLIYFSYDVKMKEKGDIPEGYSVSREKKERFSLILESASTNQTSMYLCASSLLTREQFFGPGTRLTVL.

J is TRBJ2-2 and V is TRBV28, with 9 bases aligning to TRBD2. CDR3 length: 17 residues. From germline, CDR1 is MDHEN and CDR2 SYDVKM. V trimming: 3 bases; J trimming: 3 bases; junction bases outside the gene matches: 8. In nucleotides, the CDR3 is TGTGCCAGCAGTTTCCCCGGACTAGCGTTTGACACCGGGGAGCTGTTTTTT. Amino acid sequence: CASSFPGLAFDTGELFF.

This clone was recorded once. The chain employs TRBV10-3 and TRBJ1-1; D unclear. Trimming cost V 0 bases and J 4 bases, with 6 bases left between them. The length of the CDR3 is 13 residues. Per germline, CDR1 ENHRY and CDR2 SYGVKD. The CDR3 DNA reads TGTGCCATCAGTGAGTCGCGGCTCACTGAAGCTTTCTTT. Encoded protein: CAISESRLTEAFF.

This sequence joins TRBV11-2 and TRBJ1-2; possibly TRBD1 for D (5 bases). V was clipped by 5 bases and J by 7 bases, with 20 bases between them. Looked up from germline, CDR1 is SGHAT and CDR2 is FQNNGV. CDR3 length: 15 amino acids. This CDR3 reads CASSPSGEPGGGYTF. DNA for the CDR3: TGTGCCAGCAGCCCGTCGGGGGAGCCCGGGGGTGGCTACACCTTC.

This clone appeared once. V and J are TRBV5-8 and TRBJ1-1, with 9 bases lining up with TRBD1. V was clipped by 7 bases and J by 5 bases; unmatched bases: 6. The CDR3 has 13 amino acids. Looked up from germline, CDR1 is SGHTS and CDR2 is YDEGEE. The CDR3 reads CASHDRGWTEAFF. The CDR3 coding sequence is TGTGCCAGCCATGACAGGGGGTGGACTGAAGCTTTCTTT.

A remark on this clone: Germline and junction disagree at one end, which may indicate a read error. The CDR3 region has the DNA TGTGCTAGCAGCTTAGGACTAGCGGCAACCGGGGAGCTGTTTTTT. Its translation is CASSLGLAATGELFF. This chain joins TRBV7-7 and TRBJ2-2; TRBD2 matches 10 bases. This CDR3 contains 15 residues. CDR1 and CDR2 from the germline V gene are SSHAT and FNYEAQ (reference sequence).

V and J are TRBV10-2 and TRBJ2-5; D is unclear. The CDR3 totals 15 residues. Looked up from germline, CDR1 is WSHSY and CDR2 is SAAADI. V was clipped by 1 base and J by 2 bases, with 11 bases between them. CDR3 coding DNA: TGCGCCAGCAGTGAGTTTGGGTTGTGGCAAGAGACCCAGTACTTC. Translating it yields CASSEFGLWQETQYF.

In its sample, this clone was seen a few times. This chain links TRBV10-1 with TRBJ2-4, with 8 bases lining up with TRBD1. The germline gives CDR1 WNHNN, CDR2 SYGVQD (reference sequence). V shed 5 bases, J shed 6 bases, and the junction held 6 bases outside the gene matches. The CDR3 runs to 14 residues. The CDR3 DNA reads TGCGCCAGCAGTAAGAAAGACAGGGGAAACATTCAGTACTTC. Protein sequence: CASSKKDRGNIQYF.

The chain links TRBV5-1 to TRBJ1-1, with 8 bases that match TRBD1. This CDR3 comprises 15 residues. In germline, CDR1 is SGHRS, CDR2 YFSETQ. V shed 4 bases and J 1 base; nucleotides not matched to a gene: 6. CDR3 nucleotides: TGCGCCAGCAGCCTTCTGACAGGGGCGAACACTGAAGCTTTCTTT. Translating gives CASSLLTGANTEAFF.

The chain employs TRBV19 and TRBJ2-1, with 14 positions matching TRBD2. This CDR3 comprises 15 residues. J gave up 8 bases and V 9 bases, and 9 bases lay outside the gene matches. Germline CDR1 is LNHDA and CDR2 is SQIVND (reference sequence). The CDR3 DNA is TGTGCCAGCTTAGAAGGGACTAGCGGGAGTGATGAGCAGTTCTTC. It codes for CASLEGTSGSDEQFF. The full variable domain, with the rest looked up from reference TRBV19 and TRBJ2-1, is DGGITQSPKYLFRKEGQNVTLSCEQNLNHDAMYWYRQDPGQGLRLIYYSQIVNDFQKGDIAEGYSVSREKKESFPLTVTSAQKNPTAFYLCASLEGTSGSDEQFFGPGTRLTVL.

This chain's CDR3 is CASSPDTNQPQHF. The CDR3 DNA is TGTGCCAGCAGTCCCGACACCAATCAGCCCCAGCATTTT. V gene TRBV27 combines with J gene TRBJ1-5; D is uncertain. The V gene lost 5 bases and the J gene lost 3 bases, with 8 bases spanning the gap. The CDR3 contains 13 residues. Germline V CDR1 and CDR2: MNHEY, SMNVEV (reference sequence).

The chain is built from TRBV2 and TRBJ2-5; D remains unclear. V lost 1 base and J lost 5, with 8 bases in between. CDR3 length: 13 amino acids. Germline V gene data show CDR1 as SNHLY and CDR2 as FYNNEI. In DNA form, the CDR3 reads TGTGCCAGCAGTGAAGGGGTTGGGGAGACCCAGTACTTC. Translation: CASSEGVGETQYF.

This clone has just a few counts. The chain carries TRBV4-1 and TRBJ2-1, with TRBD1 identical over 8 bases. Germline values: CDR1 MGHRA, CDR2 YSYEKL. The CDR3 is 15 amino acids. V shed 2 bases, J shed 8 bases, and the junction held 8 bases outside the gene matches. The CDR3 here is CASSQSTGASYEQFF. The CDR3, as DNA: TGCGCCAGCAGCCAATCGACAGGGGCAAGTTATGAGCAGTTCTTC.

The chain has TRBV7-9 and TRBJ1-2, with D maybe TRBD1 (5 bases). Germline V gene lookup returns CDR1 SEHNR and CDR2 FQNEAQ (reference sequence). This CDR3 has 13 residues. V lost 8 bases and J lost 2, with 12 bases in between. The CDR3 loop reads CASSDIVNYGYTF. The CDR3 nucleotides are TGTGCCAGCTCGGACATCGTAAACTATGGCTACACCTTC.

This CDR3 is CASSLGEGYEQYF. In nucleotides, the CDR3 is TGTGCCAGCAGCTTAGGGGAAGGGTACGAGCAGTACTTC. The chain carries TRBV7-6 and TRBJ2-7; D ambiguous. The CDR3 sequence is 13 residues long. Germline V gene data show CDR1 as SGHVS and CDR2 as FNYEAQ. V gave up 1 base and J gave up 4 bases, with 8 bases separating them. Drawing the rest from reference TRBV7-6 and TRBJ2-7, the complete variable domain is GAGVSQSPRYKVTKRGQDVALRCDPISGHVSLYWYRQALGQGPEFLTYFNYEAQQDKSGLPNDRFSAERPEGSISTLTIQRTEQRDSAMYRCASSLGEGYEQYFGPGTRLTVT.

The chain links TRBV2 to TRBJ2-3, with 8 positions matching TRBD2. This CDR3 has 16 amino acids. In germline, CDR1 is SNHLY, CDR2 FYNNEI. Trimming took 0 bases from V and 3 from J; bases not matched to a gene: 5. DNA for the CDR3: TGTGCCAGCAGTGAAGCGCGGGGGGCGCAGACAGATACGCAGTATTTT. It encodes CASSEARGAQTDTQYF. The full variable domain, with the rest looked up from reference TRBV2 and TRBJ2-3, is EPEVTQTPSHQVTQMGQEVILRCVPISNHLYFYWYRQILGQKVEFLVSFYNNEISEKSEIFDDQFSVERPDGSNFTLKIRSTKLEDSAMYFCASSEARGAQTDTQYFGPGTRLTVL.

The chain couples TRBV2 to TRBJ2-2; 7 bases are a match to TRBD1. V dropped 3 bases and J dropped 6; count of bases not matched to a gene: 10. CDR3 length equals 16 residues. Germline CDR1 reads SNHLY; CDR2 reads FYNNEI. CDR3 in amino acids: CASSEPTGTVAGELFF. CDR3 nucleotides: TGTGCCAGCAGTGAGCCGACAGGGACGGTAGCCGGGGAGCTGTTTTTT.

This clone showed up just once. V usage is TRBV28 and J usage is TRBJ2-7; a possible D gene is TRBD1 (6 bases). The V end lost 4 bases, the J end lost 2 bases, and 21 bases lay between the germline ends. The CDR3 consists of 17 residues. Germline V gene sequence: CDR1 MDHEN, CDR2 SYDVKM. The CDR3 spells CASSSPTGQVSAYEQYF. CDR3 in DNA: TGTGCCAGCAGTTCCCCCACAGGGCAGGTATCGGCCTACGAGCAGTACTTC.

V usage is TRBV7-9 and J usage is TRBJ2-3; 14 nucleotides agree with TRBD2. J gave up 7 bases and V 5 bases, and 5 bases lay outside the gene matches. CDR1 SEHNR and CDR2 FQNEAQ come from the germline V gene (reference sequence). The CDR3 length is 15 residues. The DNA for the CDR3 is TGTGCCAGCAGCATGGGACTAGCGGGAGAATATACGCAGTATTTT. As protein: CASSMGLAGEYTQYF.